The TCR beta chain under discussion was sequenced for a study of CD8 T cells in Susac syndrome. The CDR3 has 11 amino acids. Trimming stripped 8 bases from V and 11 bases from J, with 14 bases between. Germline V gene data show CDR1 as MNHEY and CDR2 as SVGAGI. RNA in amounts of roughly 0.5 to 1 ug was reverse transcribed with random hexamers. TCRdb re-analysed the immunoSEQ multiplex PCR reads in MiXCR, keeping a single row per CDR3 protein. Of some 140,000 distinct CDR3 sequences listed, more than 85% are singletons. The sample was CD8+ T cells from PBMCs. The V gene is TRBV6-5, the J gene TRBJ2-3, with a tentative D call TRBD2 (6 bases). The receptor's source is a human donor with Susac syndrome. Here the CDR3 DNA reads TGTGCCAGCCGAAGGCGGGGAGTGCAGTATTTT. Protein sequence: CASRRRGVQYF.